This TCR beta chain was recovered during a study of response to subunit inactivated influenza vaccine. Broader study findings: After each seasonal influenza vaccination, few new T cells are recruited, the authors suggested.

CDR3 length: 14 amino acids. Germline values: CDR1 SEHNR, CDR2 FQNEAQ (reference sequence). V lost 6 bases to trimming and J lost 5 bases; unmatched junction nucleotides: 8. Note on this clonotype: Its antigen is unknown.

TCRdb fed the RT-PCR reads into MiXCR, producing one record per CDR3 protein. The table has roughly 630,000 distinct CDR3 sequences, around 15% seen once. J is TRBJ2-5 and V is TRBV7-9, with 8 bases lining up with TRBD1. The sequence came from a man in his forties or fifties who received an inactivated influenza vaccine. Sequencing was performed on PBMCs from blood, taken 14 to 15 days before vaccination. CDR3 region: CASRRDRTMETQYF. The CDR3 DNA reads TGTGCCAGCAGGCGGGACAGGACAATGGAGACCCAGTACTTC. Complete variable domain (other parts from reference TRBV7-9 and TRBJ2-5): DTGVSQNPRHKITKRGQNVTFRCDPISEHNRLYWYRQTLGQGPEFLTYFQNEAQLEKSRLLSDRFSAERPKGSFSTLEIQRTEQGDSAMYLCASRRDRTMETQYFGPGTRLLVL.